This T cell receptor (beta chain) was sequenced for a study of blood T cell repertoires in COVID-19. Study-level information: Samples came from the United States, Italy and Spain, spanning acute and convalescent COVID-19. From T cells, B-cell-depleted T cells, or PBMCs came the material, which was cDNA or gDNA.

This clone was seen only a few times. The sample has other DNA sequences that encode this CDR3 too. From germline, CDR1 is SEHNR and CDR2 FQNEAQ (reference sequence). Trimming at V came to 3 bases and at J to 7 bases, leaving 5 bases not matched to a gene. The CDR3 is 15 amino acids. Produced via immunoSEQ multiplex PCR; TCRdb's table is partial and in-frame only. The profile covers 250,000 to 300,000 clones, with 86% appearing a single time and less than 4% taken by the ten largest. The source of this sequence is a man younger than 35 with active or convalescent COVID-19. This chain connects TRBV7-9 to TRBJ2-1; 11 nucleotides agree with TRBD1. Input material: peripheral blood. The CDR3 sequence is CASSFGQGAGNEQFF. The CDR3 DNA follows: TGTGCCAGCAGCTTTGGACAGGGGGCGGGTAATGAGCAGTTCTTC.